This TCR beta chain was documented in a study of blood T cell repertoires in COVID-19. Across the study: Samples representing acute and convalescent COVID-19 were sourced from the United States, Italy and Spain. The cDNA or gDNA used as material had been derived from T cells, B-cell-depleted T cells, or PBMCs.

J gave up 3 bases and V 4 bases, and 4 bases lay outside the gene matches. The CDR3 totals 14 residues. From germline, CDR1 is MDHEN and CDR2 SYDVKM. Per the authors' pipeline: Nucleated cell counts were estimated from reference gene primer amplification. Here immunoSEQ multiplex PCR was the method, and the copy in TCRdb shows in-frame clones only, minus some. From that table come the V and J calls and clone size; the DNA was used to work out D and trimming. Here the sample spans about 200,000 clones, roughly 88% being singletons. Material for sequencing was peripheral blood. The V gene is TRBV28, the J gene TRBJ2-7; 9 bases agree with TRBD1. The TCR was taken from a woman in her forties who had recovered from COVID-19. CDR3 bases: TGTGCCAGCAGTTCCCCGGACAGGGGCTACGAGCAGTACTTC. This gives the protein CASSSPDRGYEQYF.